This T cell receptor (beta chain) was profiled in a study of blood T cell repertoires in COVID-19 (dated by TCRdb to 2019 to 2021). Regarding the research as a whole: Collaborator samples came from the United States, Italy and Spain and covered acute and convalescent phases of COVID-19. The dataset comprised deeply sampled blood TCRbeta repertoires from subjects exposed to, actively infected with, or recovered from COVID-19. A de-identified subject ID, COVID-19 status, age in years and sex were almost always included in the sample metadata. Where available, HLA class I and class II types were obtained from metadata supplied by the sample provider rather than from assay-based typing. The samples were drawn from two sources: the first 160 participants of the ongoing ImmuneRACE study, and approximately 1,300 subjects contributed by 6 global collaborators. The repertoires were released in a freely available public database meant as a resource for research on the immune response to SARS-CoV-2. The prospective study material was composed of cDNA or gDNA derived from T cells, B-cell-depleted T cells, or PBMCs. Results and caveats for the whole study, not just this receptor: How much clinical and demographic metadata was included differed by source and by participant, and the metadata was provided uncurated.

Participants in the prospective study were enrolled through a virtual design, were aged 18 to 89 years, and lived in roughly 24 United States geographic areas. Cohort assignment in the prospective study relied on participant-reported clinical history from a screening survey and a study questionnaire. For ImmuneRACE Cohort 3, a participant was defined as recovered based on two consecutive negative NP/OP PCR tests, clearance by a healthcare professional, or resolution of symptoms. In the prospective study, mobile phlebotomists collected whole blood, serum and a nasopharyngeal or oropharyngeal swab from each participant. Prospective study participants could optionally give additional blood draws and questionnaires over an approximately two-month period. Before DNA extraction, blood samples from the prospective study were shipped at room temperature or frozen. Comments on this clone: This clone's antigen is unknown. The sample holds no much larger clone one base away, and base qualities are not on file.

TCRbeta CDR3 regions were amplified from genomic DNA by means of the immunoSEQ Assay, a bias-controlled multiplex PCR. In the source study's methods: The number of nucleated cells in each sample was estimated by amplification of reference gene primers within the assay. Sequence reads were collapsed and filtered to measure the absolute abundance of every unique TCRbeta CDR3 rearrangement. For each sample, productive Simpson clonality was calculated as the square root of Simpson's diversity index across productive rearrangements. TCRdb took over this immuneACCESS table, retaining in-frame rearrangements with V and J assigned. Such tables are incomplete; in checked studies, under half of the missing clones stem from an unresolved V gene, and the remainder is unexplained. V and J calls and clone size come straight from that table; D and trimming were deduced from the DNA. Within this sample are 200,000 to 250,000 clones, with around 80% of them counted one time only. The top ten constitute 1.8% of the sample.

The CDR3 numbers 17 residues from cysteine through phenylalanine. Solely the CDR3 DNA is kept, with 51 bases framed from the first base. Trimming removed 3 bases from V and 3 bases from J; the gene matches leave 9 bases unexplained. According to the germline V gene (reference sequence), CDR1 reads WNHNN and CDR2 reads SYGVQD. This receptor was obtained from a man between 60 and 75 years old who had recovered from COVID-19. The sequenced sample consisted of PBMCs or T cells enriched from blood (not recorded which). Rearrangement joined TRBV10-1 to TRBJ2-3; a stretch of 10 junction bases matches TRBD2. The DNA sequence reads TGCGCCAGCAGTGACTCCCCGTCTAGCGGGGGAACAGATACGCAGTATTTT. Translated, it gives CASSDSPSSGGTDTQYF.